What follows are 18 T cell receptor beta chains derived from one specimen sequenced in a study of OX40 agonist ivuxolimab in advanced cancers. The protocol was immunoSEQ multiplex PCR, while the TCRdb copy is restricted to in-frame clones and leaves out a portion. This sample has 70,000 to 95,000 clones, with 94% found just once. The sample here was CD4+ or CD8+ T cells sorted from blood, taken in a trial of the OX40 agonist ivuxolimab. Source of these receptors: an adult with an advanced solid tumor such as melanoma, head and neck, liver or kidney cancer.

The V gene is TRBV6-5, the J gene TRBJ1-2; no clear D. The germline V gene has CDR1 MNHEY and CDR2 SVGAGI. This CDR3 is built from 16 residues. The V gene lost 0 bases and the J gene lost 1 base, with 12 bases spanning the gap. DNA for the CDR3: TGTGCCAGCAGTTACTCGAAGTGGGAGAGTAACTATGGCTACACCTTC. Translating it yields CASSYSKWESNYGYTF.

The J gene is TRBJ2-2, the V gene TRBV30, with TRBD1 identical over 9 bases. CDR1 and CDR2 (germline): GTSNPN, SVGIG (reference sequence). V lost 8 bases to trimming and J lost 7 bases; unmatched junction nucleotides: 8. The length of the CDR3 is 13 residues. CDR3 DNA sequence: TGTGCCAGTGACAGGGGGACGGGCGGGGAGCTGTTTTTT. Translating gives CASDRGTGGELFF.

The gene calls are TRBV5-1 and TRBJ2-3; D is perhaps TRBD2 (5 bases). CDR3 length: 18 amino acids. Germline V CDR1 and CDR2: SGHRS, YFSETQ. Trimming removed 5 bases from V and 0 bases from J, with 22 bases in between. This CDR3 reads CASSSGLALSPSTDTQYF. CDR3 in DNA: TGCGCCAGCAGTTCCGGACTGGCCCTGTCCCCTAGCACAGATACGCAGTATTTT.

In this sample, this clone turned up once. This chain joins TRBV27 and TRBJ2-2; D is perhaps TRBD1 or TRBD2 (6 bases each). Germline-derived CDR1 and CDR2 are MNHEY and SMNVEV (reference sequence). The CDR3 length is 16 residues. Trimming stripped 5 bases from V and 4 bases from J, with 17 bases between. The CDR3 nucleotides are TGTGCCAGCAGTCCGCGGGACATAATGGGCACCGGGGAGCTGTTTTTT. It is translated as CASSPRDIMGTGELFF.

V gene TRBV18 combines with J gene TRBJ1-1; the D is unclear. The CDR3 has 13 amino acids. The germline V and J ends were trimmed by 3 bases and 0 bases, with 5 bases remaining between them. Germline V CDR1 and CDR2: KGHSH, LQKENI. The chain's CDR3 is CASSPSLNTEAFF. CDR3 DNA sequence: TGTGCCAGCTCACCCTCCTTGAACACTGAAGCTTTCTTT.

The V call is TRBV4-1, the J call TRBJ1-2; D call uncertain. This CDR3 is 14 amino acids long. Germline CDR1 and CDR2: MGHRA and YSYEKL. Trimming left V 0 bases short and J 6 bases short, with 11 bases between. The CDR3 DNA is TGCGCCAGCAGCCAAGAAGGGCTATCAAATGGCTACACCTTC. It encodes CASSQEGLSNGYTF.

CDR3 sequence (DNA): TGTGCCAGCAGTGGGACAGGTCTCTCCTACGAGCAGTACTTC. It is translated as CASSGTGLSYEQYF. The chain is built from TRBV27 and TRBJ2-7; 8 bases align to TRBD1. The CDR3 is 14 amino acids. V shed 5 bases and J 0 bases; nucleotides not matched to a gene: 3. CDR1 is MNHEY, CDR2 SMNVEV, per germline (reference sequence).

V and J are TRBV4-3 and TRBJ1-4; D gene unclear. Looked up from germline, CDR1 is LGHNA and CDR2 is YSLEER. Trimming pared 0 bases from V and 0 bases from J, leaving 14 bases between. CDR3 length: 18 amino acids. CDR3 residues: CASSQDMGGGATNEKLFF. As DNA, the CDR3 is TGCGCCAGCAGCCAAGATATGGGAGGTGGGGCAACTAATGAAAAACTGTTTTTT.

The genes are TRBV27 and TRBJ2-7, with D unclear. The CDR3 extends over 15 amino acids. The germline V and J ends were trimmed by 3 bases and 3 bases, with 15 bases remaining between them. Germline V gene lookup returns CDR1 MNHEY and CDR2 SMNVEV (reference sequence). Here the CDR3 reads CASSFKEPWGYEQYF. CDR3 coding DNA: TGTGCCAGCAGTTTTAAGGAACCGTGGGGCTACGAGCAGTACTTC.

The chain uses TRBV6-5 and TRBJ1-1; D is possibly TRBD1 (5 bases). The germline V gene has CDR1 MNHEY and CDR2 SVGAGI. The CDR3 has 15 amino acids. With 0 bases removed from V and 5 bases from J, the gap between germline ends came to 13 bases. CDR3 bases: TGTGCCAGCAGTTACTCGGCAGGGACGGAGACTGAAGCTTTCTTT. Translation gives CASSYSAGTETEAFF.

The chain employs TRBV7-9 and TRBJ2-1; TRBD1 matches 7 bases. This CDR3 has 14 residues. From germline, CDR1 is SEHNR and CDR2 FQNEAQ (reference sequence). Unmatched junction bases numbered 10, after V lost 5 bases and J lost 9 bases. The CDR3 DNA reads as TGTGCCAGCAGCATTGTGGGGACAGCCGGTGAGCAGTTCTTC. Protein: CASSIVGTAGEQFF.

The rearrangement links TRBV6-5 to TRBJ2-3; TRBD1 is a possible D gene (6 bases). The V gene lost 3 bases and the J gene lost 6 bases, with 13 bases spanning the gap. CDR3 length: 14 amino acids. The germline gives CDR1 MNHEY, CDR2 SVGAGI. The CDR3 reads CASSYGQFLDTQYF. DNA of the CDR3: TGTGCCAGCAGTTATGGACAGTTCCTGGATACGCAGTATTTT.

The chain employs TRBV19 and TRBJ2-1, with D perhaps assigned TRBD1 or TRBD2 (5 bases each). Per germline, CDR1 LNHDA and CDR2 SQIVND (reference sequence). The CDR3 sequence is 14 residues long. V lost 5 bases and J 0 bases, leaving 8 bases between the germline ends. CDR3 nucleotides: TGTGCCAGTAGTTGGGGGAACTCCTACAATGAGCAGTTCTTC. Its translation: CASSWGNSYNEQFF. The complete variable domain, with remaining parts taken from reference TRBV19 and TRBJ2-1, reads DGGITQSPKYLFRKEGQNVTLSCEQNLNHDAMYWYRQDPGQGLRLIYYSQIVNDFQKGDIAEGYSVSREKKESFPLTVTSAQKNPTAFYLCASSWGNSYNEQFFGPGTRLTVL.

The chain recombines TRBV19 with TRBJ2-5; no firm D call. Germline CDR1 reads LNHDA; CDR2 reads SQIVND (reference sequence). CDR3 length: 13 residues. Between the trimmed V and J ends, which lost 5 bases and 2 bases, there was a span of 9 bases. CDR3 sequence reads: CASSRNEQETQYF. The CDR3 DNA reads as TGTGCCAGTAGTCGGAATGAACAAGAGACCCAGTACTTC.

This clone was seen a single time. The chain combines TRBV6-5 with TRBJ1-6; D possibly corresponds to TRBD1 (5 bases). The V gene's germline CDR1 is MNHEY and CDR2 SVGAGI. This CDR3 is built from 14 residues. V was cut by 3 bases and J by 6 bases, with 9 bases left in between. The CDR3 DNA is TGTGCCAGCAGTTATGGGGGTACTAATTCACCCCTCCACTTT. Amino acids: CASSYGGTNSPLHF.

This rearrangement joins TRBV7-6 to TRBJ2-7, with D possibly TRBD2 on 6 matching bases. Germline V CDR1 and CDR2: SGHVS, FNYEAQ. The V gene lost 1 base and the J gene lost 0 bases, with 10 bases spanning the gap. The CDR3 spans 15 residues. The CDR3 sequence is CASSLDPGVSYEQYF. The CDR3 nucleotides are TGTGCCAGCAGCTTAGACCCGGGGGTCTCCTACGAGCAGTACTTC.

This rearrangement joins TRBV4-1 to TRBJ1-6; D not resolved. Germline CDR1 is MGHRA and CDR2 is YSYEKL. Trimming took off 3 bases at V and 9 bases at J, with 15 bases between the two ends. The CDR3 loop spans 15 amino acids. The CDR3 region is CASSQTPEGGSPLHF. The CDR3 DNA follows: TGCGCCAGCAGCCAGACACCCGAGGGTGGTTCACCCCTCCACTTT.

The J gene is TRBJ2-1, the V gene TRBV14; D possibly uses TRBD1 or TRBD2 (5 bases each). V lost 0 bases and J 2 bases, leaving 11 bases between the germline ends. The CDR3 consists of 16 residues. The V gene's germline CDR1 is SGHDN and CDR2 FVKESK. DNA for the CDR3: TGTGCCAGCAGCCAAGATTGGGGGAACACCTACAATGAGCAGTTCTTC. Translating it yields CASSQDWGNTYNEQFF.